This T cell receptor beta chain was sequenced in a study of cytomegalovirus exposure and HLA in healthy donors. Study outcomes and limitations: Judged likely to be a sequencing artifact was a cluster of highly shared sequence variants.

PCR employed 60 Vbeta and 13 Jbeta primers. Clones were read by immunoSEQ multiplex PCR, and TCRdb kept only the in-frame ones, dropping some. Here the sample spans some 100,000 clones, roughly three quarters being singletons. Concerning this clone: Its antigen is currently unknown.

V trimming: 3 bases; J trimming: 0 bases; junction bases outside the gene matches: 8. Germline CDR1 MGHRA, CDR2 YSYEKL. CDR3 length: 17 residues. The sample consisted of PBMCs. The chain has TRBV4-1 and TRBJ2-1; 7 bases are shared with TRBD2. This TCR derives from a woman in her forties or fifties in good health and CMV-seropositive. This chain's CDR3 is CASSQGSGPSSYNEQFF. CDR3 nucleotide sequence: TGCGCCAGCAGCCAGGGTAGCGGGCCTAGCTCCTACAATGAGCAGTTCTTC.